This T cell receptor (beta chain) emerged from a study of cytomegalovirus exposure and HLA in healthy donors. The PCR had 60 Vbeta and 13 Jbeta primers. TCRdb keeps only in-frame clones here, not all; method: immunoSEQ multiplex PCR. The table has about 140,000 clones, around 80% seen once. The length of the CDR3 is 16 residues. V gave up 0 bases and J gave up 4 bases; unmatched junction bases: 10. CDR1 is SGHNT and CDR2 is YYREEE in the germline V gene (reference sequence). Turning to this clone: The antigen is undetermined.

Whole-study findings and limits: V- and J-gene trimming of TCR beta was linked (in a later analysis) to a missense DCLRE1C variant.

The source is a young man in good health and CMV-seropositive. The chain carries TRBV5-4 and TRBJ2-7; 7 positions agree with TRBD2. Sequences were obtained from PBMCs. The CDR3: CASSLAGVGGQYEQYF. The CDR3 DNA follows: TGTGCCAGCAGCTTGGCCGGGGTGGGAGGGCAGTACGAGCAGTACTTC. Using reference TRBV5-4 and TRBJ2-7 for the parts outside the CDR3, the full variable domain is ETGVTQSPTHLIKTRGQQVTLRCSSQSGHNTVSWYQQALGQGPQFIFQYYREEENGRGNFPPRFSGLQFPNYSSELNVNALELDDSALYLCASSLAGVGGQYEQYFGPGTRLTVT.